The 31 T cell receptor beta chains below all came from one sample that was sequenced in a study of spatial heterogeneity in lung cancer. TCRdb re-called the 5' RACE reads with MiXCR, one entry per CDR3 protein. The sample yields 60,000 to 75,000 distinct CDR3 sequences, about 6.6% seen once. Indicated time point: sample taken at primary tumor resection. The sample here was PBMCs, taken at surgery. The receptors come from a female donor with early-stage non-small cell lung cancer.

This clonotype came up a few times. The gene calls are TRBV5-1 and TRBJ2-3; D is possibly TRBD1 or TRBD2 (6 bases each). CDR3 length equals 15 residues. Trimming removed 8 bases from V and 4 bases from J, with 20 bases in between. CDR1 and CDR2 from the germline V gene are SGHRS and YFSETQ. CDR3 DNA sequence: TGCGCCAGTTCTGGAGGGGGGATTCGGGCAGATACGCAGTATTTT. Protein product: CASSGGGIRADTQYF.

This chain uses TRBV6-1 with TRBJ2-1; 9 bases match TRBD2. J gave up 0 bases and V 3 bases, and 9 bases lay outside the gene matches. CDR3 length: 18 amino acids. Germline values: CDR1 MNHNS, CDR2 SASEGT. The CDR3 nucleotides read TGTGCCAGCAGTGACCCGTTTAGCGGGGGACCCTCCTACAATGAGCAGTTCTTC. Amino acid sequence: CASSDPFSGGPSYNEQFF.

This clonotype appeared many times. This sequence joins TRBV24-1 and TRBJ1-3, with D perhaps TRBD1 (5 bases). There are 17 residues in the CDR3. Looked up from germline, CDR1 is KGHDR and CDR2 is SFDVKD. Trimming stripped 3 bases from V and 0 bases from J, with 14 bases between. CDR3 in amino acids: CATSDQQGRTSGNTIYF. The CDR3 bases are TGTGCCACCAGTGATCAGCAGGGACGGACCTCTGGAAACACCATATATTTT.

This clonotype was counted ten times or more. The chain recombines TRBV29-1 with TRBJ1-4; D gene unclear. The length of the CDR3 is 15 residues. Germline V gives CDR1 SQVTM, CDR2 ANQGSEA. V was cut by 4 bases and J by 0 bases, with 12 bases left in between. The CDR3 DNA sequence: TGCAGCGTTGGGTTGGGCGGCGCAACTAATGAAAAACTGTTTTTT. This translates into CSVGLGGATNEKLFF. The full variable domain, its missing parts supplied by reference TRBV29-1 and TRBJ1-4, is SAVISQKPSRDICQRGTSLTIQCQVDSQVTMMFWYRQQPGQSLTLIATANQGSEATYESGFVIDKFPISRPNLTFSTLTVSNMSPEDSSIYLCSVGLGGATNEKLFFGSGTQLSVL.

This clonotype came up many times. The chain's CDR3 is CASSLVNAETQYF. The CDR3 DNA sequence: TGTGCCAGCAGCTTAGTGAATGCGGAGACCCAGTACTTC. The chain has TRBV7-9 and TRBJ2-5; D remains ambiguous. Germline CDR1 SEHNR, CDR2 FQNEAQ (reference sequence). The CDR3 runs 13 residues. Trimming shortened V by 1 base and J by 5 bases, and 8 bases separated the two germline ends.

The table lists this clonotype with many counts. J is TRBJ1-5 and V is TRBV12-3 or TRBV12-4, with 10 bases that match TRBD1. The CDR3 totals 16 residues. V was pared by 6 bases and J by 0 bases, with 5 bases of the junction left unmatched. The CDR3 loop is CASSGTGDYSNQPQHF. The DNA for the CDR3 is TGTGCCAGCAGCGGGACAGGGGATTATAGCAATCAGCCCCAGCATTTT.

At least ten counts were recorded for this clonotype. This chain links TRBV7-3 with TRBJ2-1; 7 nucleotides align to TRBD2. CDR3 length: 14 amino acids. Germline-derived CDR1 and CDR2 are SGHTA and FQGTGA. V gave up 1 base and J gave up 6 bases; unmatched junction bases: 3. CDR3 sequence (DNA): TGTGCCAGCAGCTTAATCCCGGGGGGCAATGAGCAGTTCTTC. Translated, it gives CASSLIPGGNEQFF.

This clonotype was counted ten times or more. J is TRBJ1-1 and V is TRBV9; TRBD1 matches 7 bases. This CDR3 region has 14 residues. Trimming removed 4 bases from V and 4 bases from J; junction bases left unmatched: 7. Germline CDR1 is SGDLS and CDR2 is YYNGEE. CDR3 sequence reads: CASSTDRVATEAFF. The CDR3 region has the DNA TGTGCCAGCAGCACCGACAGGGTTGCCACTGAAGCTTTCTTT.

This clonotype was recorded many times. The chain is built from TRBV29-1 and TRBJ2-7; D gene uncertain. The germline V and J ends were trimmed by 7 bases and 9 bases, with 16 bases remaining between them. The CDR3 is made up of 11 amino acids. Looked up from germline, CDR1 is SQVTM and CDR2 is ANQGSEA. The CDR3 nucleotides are TGCAGCGCAAGGGTGCCCCTAGGGCAGTACTTC. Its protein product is CSARVPLGQYF.

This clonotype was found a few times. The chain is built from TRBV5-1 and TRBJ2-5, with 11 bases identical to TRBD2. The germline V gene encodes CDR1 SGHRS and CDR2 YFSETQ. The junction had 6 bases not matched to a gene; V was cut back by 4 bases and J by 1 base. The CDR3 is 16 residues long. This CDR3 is CASSPSGGFLQETQYF. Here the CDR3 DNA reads TGCGCCAGCAGCCCTAGCGGGGGGTTTCTCCAAGAGACCCAGTACTTC.

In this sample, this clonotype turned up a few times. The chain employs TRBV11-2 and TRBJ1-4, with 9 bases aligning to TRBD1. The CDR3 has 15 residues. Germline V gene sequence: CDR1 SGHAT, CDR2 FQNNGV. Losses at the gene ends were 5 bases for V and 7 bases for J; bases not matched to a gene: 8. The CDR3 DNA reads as TGTGCCAGCAGCCTAACGGACAGGGGTGGTGAAAAACTGTTTTTT. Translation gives CASSLTDRGGEKLFF.

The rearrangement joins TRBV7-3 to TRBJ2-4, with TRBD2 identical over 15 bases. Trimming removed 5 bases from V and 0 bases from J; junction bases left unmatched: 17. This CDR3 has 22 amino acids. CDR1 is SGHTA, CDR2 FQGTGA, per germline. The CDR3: CASSPGTSGRPEVGVAKNIQYF. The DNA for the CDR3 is TGTGCCAGCAGCCCCGGGACTAGCGGGAGGCCGGAGGTAGGCGTAGCCAAAAACATTCAGTACTTC.

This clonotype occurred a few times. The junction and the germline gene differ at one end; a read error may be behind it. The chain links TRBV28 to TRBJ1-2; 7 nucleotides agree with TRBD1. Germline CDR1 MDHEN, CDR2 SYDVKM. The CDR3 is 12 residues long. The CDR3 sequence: CASRAGTVRSSF. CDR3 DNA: TGTGCCAGCAGAGCCGGGACAGTTAGATCCTCCTTC.

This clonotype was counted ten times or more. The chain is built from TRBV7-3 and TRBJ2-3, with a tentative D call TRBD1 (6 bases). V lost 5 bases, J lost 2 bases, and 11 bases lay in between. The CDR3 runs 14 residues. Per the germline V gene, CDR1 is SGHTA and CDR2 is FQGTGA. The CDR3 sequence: CASSQEGVTDTQYF. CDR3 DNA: TGTGCCAGCAGCCAAGAGGGGGTCACAGATACGCAGTATTTT.

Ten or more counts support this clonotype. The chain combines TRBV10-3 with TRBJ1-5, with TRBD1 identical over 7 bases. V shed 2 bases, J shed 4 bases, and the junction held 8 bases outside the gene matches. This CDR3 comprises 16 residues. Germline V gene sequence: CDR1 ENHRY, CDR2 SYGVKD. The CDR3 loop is CAISERQGGSNQPQHF. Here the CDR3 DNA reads TGTGCCATCAGTGAGAGACAGGGCGGATCAAATCAGCCCCAGCATTTT.

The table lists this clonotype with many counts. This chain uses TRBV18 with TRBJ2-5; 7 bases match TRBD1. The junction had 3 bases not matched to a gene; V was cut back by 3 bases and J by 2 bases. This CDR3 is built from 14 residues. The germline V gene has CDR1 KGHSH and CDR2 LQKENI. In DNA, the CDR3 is TGTGCCAGCTCACCGGGGACAGCACAAGAGACCCAGTACTTC. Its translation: CASSPGTAQETQYF.

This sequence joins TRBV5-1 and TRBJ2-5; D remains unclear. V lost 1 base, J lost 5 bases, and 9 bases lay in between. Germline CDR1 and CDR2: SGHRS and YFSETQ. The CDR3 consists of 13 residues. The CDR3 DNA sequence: TGCGCCAGCAGCTTGTGGGATCAGGAGACCCAGTACTTC. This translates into CASSLWDQETQYF.

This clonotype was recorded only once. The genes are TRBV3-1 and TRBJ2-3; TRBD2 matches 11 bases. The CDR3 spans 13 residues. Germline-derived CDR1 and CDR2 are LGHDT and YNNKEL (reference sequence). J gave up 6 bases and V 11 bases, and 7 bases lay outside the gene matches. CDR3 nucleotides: TGTGCCGTCGGGACTAGCGGTACCGATACGCAGTATTTT. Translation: CAVGTSGTDTQYF.

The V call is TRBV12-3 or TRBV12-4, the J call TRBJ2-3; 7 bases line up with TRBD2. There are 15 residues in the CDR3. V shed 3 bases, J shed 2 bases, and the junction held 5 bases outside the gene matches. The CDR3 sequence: CASSLRSGVTDTQYF. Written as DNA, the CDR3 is TGTGCCAGCAGTTTGAGAAGCGGGGTCACAGATACGCAGTATTTT.

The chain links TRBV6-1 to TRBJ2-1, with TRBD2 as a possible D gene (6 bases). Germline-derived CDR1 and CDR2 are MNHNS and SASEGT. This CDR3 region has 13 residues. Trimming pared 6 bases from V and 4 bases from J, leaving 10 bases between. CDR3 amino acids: CASSVTSYNEQFF. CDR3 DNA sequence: TGTGCCAGCAGCGTGACTAGTTACAATGAGCAGTTCTTC.

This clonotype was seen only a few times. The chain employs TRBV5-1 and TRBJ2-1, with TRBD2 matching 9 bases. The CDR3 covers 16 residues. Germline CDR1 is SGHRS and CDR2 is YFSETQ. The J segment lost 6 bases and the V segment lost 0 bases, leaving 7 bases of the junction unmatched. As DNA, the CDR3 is TGCGCCAGCAGCTTGGTTTATAGCGGGGGAATCAATGAGCAGTTCTTC. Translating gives CASSLVYSGGINEQFF. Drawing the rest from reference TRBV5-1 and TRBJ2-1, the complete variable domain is KAGVTQTPRYLIKTRGQQVTLSCSPISGHRSVSWYQQTPGQGLQFLFEYFSETQRNKGNFPGRFSGRQFSNSRSEMNVSTLELGDSALYLCASSLVYSGGINEQFFGPGTRLTVL.

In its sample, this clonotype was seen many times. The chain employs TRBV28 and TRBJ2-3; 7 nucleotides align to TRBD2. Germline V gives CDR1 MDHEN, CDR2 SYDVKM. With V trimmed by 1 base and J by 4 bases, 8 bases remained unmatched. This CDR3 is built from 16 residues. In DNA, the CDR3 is TGTGCCAGCAGTTTATCCGCGGGAGCTTCAGCAGATACGCAGTATTTT. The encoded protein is CASSLSAGASADTQYF.

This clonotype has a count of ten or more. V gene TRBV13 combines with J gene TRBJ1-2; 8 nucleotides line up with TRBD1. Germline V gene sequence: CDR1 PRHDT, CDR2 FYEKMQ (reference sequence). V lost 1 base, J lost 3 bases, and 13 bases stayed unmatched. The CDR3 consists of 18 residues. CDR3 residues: CASSLVDRVDPWDYGYTF. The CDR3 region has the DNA TGTGCCAGCAGCTTAGTGGACAGGGTGGACCCTTGGGACTATGGCTACACCTTC.

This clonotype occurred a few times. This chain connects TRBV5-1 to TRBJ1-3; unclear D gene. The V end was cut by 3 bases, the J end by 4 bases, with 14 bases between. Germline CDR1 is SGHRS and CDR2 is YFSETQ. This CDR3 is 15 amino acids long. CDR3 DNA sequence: TGCGCCAGCAGCTCGAGTTCAGATTCGGGAAACACCATATATTTT. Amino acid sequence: CASSSSSDSGNTIYF.

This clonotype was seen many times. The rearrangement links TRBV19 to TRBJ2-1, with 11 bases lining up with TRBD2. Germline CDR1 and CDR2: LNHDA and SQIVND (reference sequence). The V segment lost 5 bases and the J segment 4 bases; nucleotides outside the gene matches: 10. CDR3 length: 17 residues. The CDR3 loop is CASSREASSGGYNEQFF. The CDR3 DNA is TGTGCCAGTAGTCGCGAGGCGTCTAGCGGGGGGTACAATGAGCAGTTCTTC. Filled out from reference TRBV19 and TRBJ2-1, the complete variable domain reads DGGITQSPKYLFRKEGQNVTLSCEQNLNHDAMYWYRQDPGQGLRLIYYSQIVNDFQKGDIAEGYSVSREKKESFPLTVTSAQKNPTAFYLCASSREASSGGYNEQFFGPGTRLTVL.

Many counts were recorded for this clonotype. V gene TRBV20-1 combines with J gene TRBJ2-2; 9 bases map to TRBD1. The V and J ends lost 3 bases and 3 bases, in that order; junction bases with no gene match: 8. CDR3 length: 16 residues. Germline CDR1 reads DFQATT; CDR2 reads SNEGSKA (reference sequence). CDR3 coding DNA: TGCAGTGCTAGTAAACAGGGGGCAAGGGACACCGGGGAGCTGTTTTTT. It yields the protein CSASKQGARDTGELFF.

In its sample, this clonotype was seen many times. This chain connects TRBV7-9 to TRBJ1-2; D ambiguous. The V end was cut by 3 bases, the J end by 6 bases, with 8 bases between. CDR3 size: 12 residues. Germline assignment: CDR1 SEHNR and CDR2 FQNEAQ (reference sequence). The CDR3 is CASSFGGNGYTF. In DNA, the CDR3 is TGTGCCAGCAGCTTTGGCGGAAATGGCTACACCTTC.

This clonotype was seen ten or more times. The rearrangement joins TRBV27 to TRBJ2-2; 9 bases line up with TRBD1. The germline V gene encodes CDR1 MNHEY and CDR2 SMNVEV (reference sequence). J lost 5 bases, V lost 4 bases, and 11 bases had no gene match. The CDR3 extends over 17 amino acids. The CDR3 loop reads CASSSPAGTGKTGELFF. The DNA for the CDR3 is TGTGCCAGCAGTTCCCCGGCCGGGACAGGGAAGACCGGGGAGCTGTTTTTT.

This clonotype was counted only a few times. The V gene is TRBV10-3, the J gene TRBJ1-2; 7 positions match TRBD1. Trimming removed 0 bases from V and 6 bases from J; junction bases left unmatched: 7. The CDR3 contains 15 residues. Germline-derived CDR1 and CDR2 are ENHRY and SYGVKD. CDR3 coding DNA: TGTGCCATCAGTGAGTCGAAGGACAGGTTTAATGGCTACACCTTC. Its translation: CAISESKDRFNGYTF.

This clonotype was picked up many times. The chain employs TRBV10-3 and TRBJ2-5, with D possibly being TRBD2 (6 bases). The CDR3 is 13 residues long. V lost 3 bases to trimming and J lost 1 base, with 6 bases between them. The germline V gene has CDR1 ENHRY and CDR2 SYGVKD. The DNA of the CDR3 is TGTGCCATCAGTGATAGCGGCCAAGAGACCCAGTACTTC. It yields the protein CAISDSGQETQYF.

CDR3 protein: CASSSTKQGPKGQETQYF. CDR3 in DNA: TGCGCCAGCAGCTCTACTAAACAGGGGCCTAAGGGCCAAGAGACCCAGTACTTC. This chain links TRBV5-1 with TRBJ2-5; 7 bases align to TRBD1. Germline CDR1 and CDR2: SGHRS and YFSETQ. This CDR3 contains 18 residues. Trimming cost V 3 bases and J 1 base; bases outside gene matches: 15.